This paragraph reports one TCR beta chain. Here immunoSEQ multiplex PCR was the method, and the copy in TCRdb shows in-frame clones only, minus some. The table has about 40,000 clones, over 80% seen once. This entry belongs to a study of T cell changes during pregnancy in multiple sclerosis. Germline loops: CDR1 SGDLS, CDR2 YYNGEE. The CDR3 is made up of 15 amino acids. V trimming: 6 bases; J trimming: 6 bases; junction bases outside the gene matches: 7. This TCR was recovered from a female donor in good health, enrolled as a control in a pregnancy study. This sample comprised peripheral blood, obtained in the first trimester of pregnancy. The chain combines TRBV9 with TRBJ2-3; 13 bases fit TRBD2. The CDR3 loop reads CASTDGLAGVDTQYF. The CDR3 DNA reads as TGTGCCAGCACTGACGGACTAGCGGGAGTTGATACGCAGTATTTT.